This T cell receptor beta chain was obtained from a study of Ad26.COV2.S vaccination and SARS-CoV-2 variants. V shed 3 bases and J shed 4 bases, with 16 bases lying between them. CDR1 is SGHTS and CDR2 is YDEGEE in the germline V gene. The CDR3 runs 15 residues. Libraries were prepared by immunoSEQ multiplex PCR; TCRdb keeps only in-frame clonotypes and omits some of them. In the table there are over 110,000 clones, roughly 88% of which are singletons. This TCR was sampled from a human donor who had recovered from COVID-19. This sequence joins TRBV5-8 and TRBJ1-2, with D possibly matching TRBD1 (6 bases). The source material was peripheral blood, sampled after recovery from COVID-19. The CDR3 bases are TGTGCCAGCAGCTACCAGGGGTTCGGCACCTATGGCTACACCTTC. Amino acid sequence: CASSYQGFGTYGYTF.